Shown below are 22 T cell receptor beta chains from a single sample sequenced in a study of cytomegalovirus exposure and HLA in healthy donors (dated by TCRdb to the late 2010s). Library generation was performed with the immunoSEQ multiplex PCR assay. A mixture of 60 forward primers for TCR Vbeta segments and 13 reverse primers for TCR Jbeta segments was used in the multiplex PCR. Sourced from immuneACCESS, this table was stored by TCRdb with only in-frame sequences that have V and J called. A share of the clones is absent; for the studies checked, an unresolved V gene accounts for under half, and the remainder has no known explanation. The sample table holds about 76,000 clones, of which nearly 80% were seen once. The top ten clones comprise about 8.2% of the sample. Specimen: PBMCs. The receptors were gathered from a woman aged 40 to 49 in good health and CMV-seropositive.

The rearrangement links TRBV9 to TRBJ1-3; D gene ambiguous. V was pared by 4 bases and J by 0 bases, with 17 bases between. Germline CDR1 SGDLS, CDR2 YYNGEE. The length of the CDR3 is 17 residues. The CDR3 protein is CASSREGSSGSGNTIYF. CDR3 coding DNA: TGTGCCAGCAGCCGGGAGGGCTCATCGGGCTCTGGAAACACCATATATTTT.

The rearrangement joins TRBV6-1 to TRBJ1-2, with 7 bases that match TRBD1. Germline-derived CDR1 and CDR2 are MNHNS and SASEGT. J lost 8 bases, V lost 0 bases, and 12 bases had no gene match. This CDR3 has 16 residues. DNA for the CDR3: TGTGCCAGCAGTGAAGCCGGACAGGCCTCCGGTCCGGGCTACACCTTC. Translation: CASSEAGQASGPGYTF.

V is TRBV2 and J is TRBJ1-4; 9 positions match TRBD1. Germline V gene lookup returns CDR1 SNHLY and CDR2 FYNNEI. V gave up 8 bases and J gave up 4 bases; unmatched junction bases: 5. The CDR3 is made up of 14 amino acids. DNA for the CDR3: TGTGCCAGCTCGATGGGACAGGGTAATGAAAAACTGTTTTTT. It translates to CASSMGQGNEKLFF.

The chain couples TRBV4-3 to TRBJ2-1; D is possibly TRBD2 (7 bases). This CDR3 has 16 residues. V lost 0 bases, J lost 7 bases, and 16 bases lay in between. The germline V gene has CDR1 LGHNA and CDR2 YSLEER. The chain's CDR3 is CASSQDLNGGRNEQFF. CDR3 DNA sequence: TGCGCCAGCAGCCAAGACTTGAACGGGGGGCGAAATGAGCAGTTCTTC.

The chain is built from TRBV28 and TRBJ1-4; D possibly corresponds to TRBD1 (5 bases). The germline V and J ends were trimmed by 4 bases and 7 bases, with 16 bases remaining between them. Per the germline V gene, CDR1 is MDHEN and CDR2 is SYDVKM. The CDR3 is 15 amino acids. CDR3 in amino acids: CASSSLRGEVEKLFF. The CDR3 bases are TGTGCCAGCAGTTCCCTAAGGGGCGAGGTTGAAAAACTGTTTTTT.

J is TRBJ1-1 and V is TRBV5-8; TRBD1 is a possible D gene (5 bases). CDR1 is SGHTS and CDR2 is YDEGEE in the germline V gene. The CDR3 has 14 residues. V shed 0 bases and J shed 11 bases, with 17 bases lying between them. Written as DNA, the CDR3 is TGTGCCAGCAGCTTGGGTGGACATGCACGATCGGCTTTCTTT. Amino acid sequence: CASSLGGHARSAFF.

The rearrangement uses TRBV6-1 and TRBJ2-4; weak D call: TRBD2 (6 bases). This CDR3 is built from 15 residues. The V and J ends lost 3 bases and 2 bases respectively, with 11 bases between them. Looked up from germline, CDR1 is MNHNS and CDR2 is SASEGT. CDR3 sequence reads: CASSDAGTSKNIQYF. The CDR3 DNA follows: TGTGCCAGCAGTGACGCAGGGACTTCCAAAAACATTCAGTACTTC.

The rearrangement uses TRBV30 and TRBJ2-6, with D maybe TRBD2 (5 bases). CDR3 length equals 19 residues. CDR1 is GTSNPN, CDR2 SVGIG, per germline (reference sequence). Trimming pared 0 bases from V and 0 bases from J, leaving 18 bases between. In DNA, the CDR3 is TGTGCCTGGAGTGTACTTCGAGGGAATTTCCACTCTGGGGCCAACGTCCTGACTTTC. Translation: CAWSVLRGNFHSGANVLTF.

There are a few counts of this clone. This sequence joins TRBV19 and TRBJ2-7; TRBD1 matches 7 bases. The germline CDR1 and CDR2 sequences are LNHDA and SQIVND (reference sequence). The ends lost 5 bases at V and 0 bases at J; junction bases unmatched: 7. The CDR3 spans 15 residues. CDR3 amino acids: CASSATGTDSYEQYF. As DNA, the CDR3 is TGTGCCAGTAGTGCAACCGGGACAGACTCCTACGAGCAGTACTTC.

This chain links TRBV15 with TRBJ1-2; 7 bases line up with TRBD1. CDR1 is LNHNV, CDR2 YYDKDF, per germline (reference sequence). V lost 1 base, J lost 8 bases, and 13 bases stayed unmatched. This CDR3 is 16 amino acids long. The CDR3 sequence is CATSRGLGQAAWGYTF. As DNA, the CDR3 is TGTGCCACCAGCAGAGGACTCGGACAGGCGGCCTGGGGCTACACCTTC.

This clone was seen only once. This CDR3 is CASSSGLAGGPILTDTQYF. Written as DNA, the CDR3 is TGTGCCAGCAGCTCCGGACTAGCGGGGGGGCCCATTCTCACAGATACGCAGTATTTT. V usage is TRBV13 and J usage is TRBJ2-3; 15 nucleotides match TRBD2. Germline V CDR1 and CDR2: PRHDT, FYEKMQ (reference sequence). CDR3 size: 19 residues. The ends lost 4 bases at V and 2 bases at J; junction bases unmatched: 10.

This clone appeared once. The V and J genes are TRBV11-1 and TRBJ2-3; D is unresolved. Germline lookup yields CDR1 SGHAT and CDR2 FQDESV (reference sequence). V was clipped by 5 bases and J by 7 bases, with 10 bases between them. This CDR3 comprises 12 residues. The CDR3 bases are TGTGCCAGCAGCAAAACACAGCATACGCAGTATTTT. Amino acids: CASSKTQHTQYF.

The chain is built from TRBV7-9 and TRBJ1-5, with a weak D call TRBD1 (5 bases). Germline V gene data show CDR1 as SEHNR and CDR2 as FQNEAQ (reference sequence). V was pared by 5 bases and J by 5 bases, with 13 bases between. The CDR3 loop spans 14 amino acids. In nucleotides, the CDR3 is TGTGCCAGCAGCACCCCAGGGCTTGATCAGCCCCAGCATTTT. Protein sequence: CASSTPGLDQPQHF.

This clone has at least ten counts. This rearrangement joins TRBV4-3 to TRBJ2-2, with 8 bases lining up with TRBD1. Germline V gene sequence: CDR1 LGHNA, CDR2 YSLEER. The CDR3 sequence is 17 residues long. V was clipped by 0 bases and J by 2 bases; unmatched bases: 5. CDR3 region: CASSQDHDRGNTGELFF. The DNA for the CDR3 is TGCGCCAGCAGCCAAGACCACGACAGGGGTAACACCGGGGAGCTGTTTTTT.

The V gene is TRBV7-2, the J gene TRBJ1-2; 11 nucleotides match TRBD1. Germline values: CDR1 SGHTA, CDR2 FQGNSA. The CDR3 consists of 14 residues. The trim removed 4 bases at V and 5 bases at J, leaving 3 bases unmatched. CDR3 in amino acids: CASSYGQGAYGYTF. CDR3 DNA sequence: TGTGCCAGCAGCTACGGACAGGGGGCATATGGCTACACCTTC.

The genes are TRBV6-6 and TRBJ1-3; a weak D match, TRBD1 (5 bases). The CDR3 loop spans 15 amino acids. Germline CDR1 MNHNY, CDR2 SVGAGI (reference sequence). V was shortened by 2 bases and J by 3 bases, with 11 bases between the two germline ends. CDR3 in DNA: TGTGCCAGCAGTTACGCCAGGGCGAGTGGAAACACCATATATTTT. This codes for CASSYARASGNTIYF.

The chain joins TRBV9 to TRBJ2-5; 7 bases are shared with TRBD2. Trimming at V came to 0 bases and at J to 5 bases, leaving 4 bases not matched to a gene. Germline CDR1 reads SGDLS; CDR2 reads YYNGEE. CDR3 length: 14 residues. The CDR3 coding sequence is TGTGCCAGCAGCGTAGGGACTAGTAGCGAGACCCAGTACTTC. It yields the protein CASSVGTSSETQYF.

Comment on this clone: The junction shows a germline mismatch at one end, possibly a read error. The gene calls are TRBV25-1 and TRBJ2-2; 10 bases are shared with TRBD1. The CDR3 extends over 15 amino acids. The germline gives CDR1 MGHDK, CDR2 SYGVNS. The CDR3, as DNA: TGTGTCAGCAGGGGGACAGGGGATTTAACCGGGGAGCTGTTTTTT. It yields the protein CVSRGTGDLTGELFF.

The rearrangement links TRBV7-9 to TRBJ1-4, with TRBD1 matching over 9 bases. The CDR3 extends over 17 amino acids. Trimming took 3 bases from V and 8 from J; bases not matched to a gene: 13. In germline, CDR1 is SEHNR, CDR2 FQNEAQ (reference sequence). DNA of the CDR3: TGTGCCAGCAGCTTGGGACAGGGAATTATGACTAGCGAAAAACTGTTTTTT. Residues: CASSLGQGIMTSEKLFF.

The rearrangement links TRBV7-2 to TRBJ1-2; TRBD1 might be the D (6 bases). This CDR3 comprises 13 residues. The germline CDR1 and CDR2 sequences are SGHTA and FQGNSA. V shed 2 bases and J shed 6 bases, with 10 bases lying between them. The CDR3 DNA sequence: TGTGCCAGCAGCTTACAGGGGTTTGATGGCTACACCTTC. The encoded protein is CASSLQGFDGYTF.

The chain couples TRBV28 to TRBJ1-1; D gene uncertain. V lost 4 bases and J lost 6, with 18 bases in between. CDR1 and CDR2 (germline): MDHEN, SYDVKM. The CDR3 runs to 15 residues. CDR3 in amino acids: CASSSGSEGRAEAFF. In DNA form, the CDR3 reads TGTGCCAGCAGTTCGGGGTCGGAGGGAAGGGCTGAAGCTTTCTTT.

The chain employs TRBV5-1 and TRBJ2-2, with 7 positions matching TRBD1. Looked up from germline, CDR1 is SGHRS and CDR2 is YFSETQ. The CDR3 runs 16 residues. V lost 3 bases to trimming and J lost 1 base; unmatched junction nucleotides: 6. This CDR3 is CASSSGTAMNTGELFF. CDR3 DNA: TGCGCCAGCAGCTCTGGGACAGCCATGAACACCGGGGAGCTGTTTTTT.